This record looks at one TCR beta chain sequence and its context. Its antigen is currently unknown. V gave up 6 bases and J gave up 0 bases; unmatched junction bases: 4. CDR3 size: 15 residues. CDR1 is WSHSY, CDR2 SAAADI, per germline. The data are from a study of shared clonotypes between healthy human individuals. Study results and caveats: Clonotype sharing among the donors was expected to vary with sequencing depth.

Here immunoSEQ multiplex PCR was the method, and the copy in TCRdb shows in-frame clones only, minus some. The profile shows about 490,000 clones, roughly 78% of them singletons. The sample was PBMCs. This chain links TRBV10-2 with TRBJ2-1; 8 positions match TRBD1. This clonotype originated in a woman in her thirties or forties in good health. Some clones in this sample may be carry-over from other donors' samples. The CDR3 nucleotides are TGCGCCAGCAGGTTGGACAGGGACTCCTACAATGAGCAGTTCTTC. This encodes CASRLDRDSYNEQFF.